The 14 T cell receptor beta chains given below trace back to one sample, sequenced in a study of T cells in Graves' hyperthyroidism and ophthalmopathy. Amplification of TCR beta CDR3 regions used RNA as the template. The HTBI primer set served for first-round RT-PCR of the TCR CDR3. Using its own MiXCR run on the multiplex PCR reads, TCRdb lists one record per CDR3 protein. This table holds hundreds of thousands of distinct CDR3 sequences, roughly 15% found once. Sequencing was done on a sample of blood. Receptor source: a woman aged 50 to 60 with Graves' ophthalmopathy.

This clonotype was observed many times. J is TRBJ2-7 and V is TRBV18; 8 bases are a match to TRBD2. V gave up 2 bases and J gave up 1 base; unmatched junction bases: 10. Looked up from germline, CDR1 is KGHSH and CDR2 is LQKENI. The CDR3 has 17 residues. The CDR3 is CASSPEAGGRLSYEQYF. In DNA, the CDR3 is TGTGCCAGCTCACCAGAGGCGGGAGGTCGCTTATCCTACGAGCAGTACTTC.

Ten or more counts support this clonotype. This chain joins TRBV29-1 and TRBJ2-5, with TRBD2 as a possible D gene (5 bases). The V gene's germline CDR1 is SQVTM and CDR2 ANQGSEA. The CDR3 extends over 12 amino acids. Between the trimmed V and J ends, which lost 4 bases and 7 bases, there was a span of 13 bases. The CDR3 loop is CSVGLGGLTQYF. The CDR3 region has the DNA TGCAGCGTTGGACTGGGCGGGTTGACCCAGTACTTC.

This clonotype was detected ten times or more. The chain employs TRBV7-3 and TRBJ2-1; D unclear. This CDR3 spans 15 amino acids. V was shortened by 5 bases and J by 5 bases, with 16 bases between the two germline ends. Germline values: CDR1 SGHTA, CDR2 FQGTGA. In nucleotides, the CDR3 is TGTGCCAGCAGCCCTGGACCCCTCGAAGACAATGAGCAGTTCTTC. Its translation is CASSPGPLEDNEQFF. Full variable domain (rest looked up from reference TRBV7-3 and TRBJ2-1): GAGVSQTPSNKVTEKGKYVELRCDPISGHTALYWYRQSLGQGPEFLIYFQGTGAADDSGLPNDRFFAVRPEGSVSTLKIQRTERGDSAVYLCASSPGPLEDNEQFFGPGTRLTVL.

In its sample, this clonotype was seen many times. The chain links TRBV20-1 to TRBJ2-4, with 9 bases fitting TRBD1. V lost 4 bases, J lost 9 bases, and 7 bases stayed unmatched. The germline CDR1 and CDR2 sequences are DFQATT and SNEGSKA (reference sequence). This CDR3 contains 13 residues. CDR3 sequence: CSATNRGLSIQYF. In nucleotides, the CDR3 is TGCAGTGCTACGAACAGGGGGCTAAGCATTCAGTACTTC.

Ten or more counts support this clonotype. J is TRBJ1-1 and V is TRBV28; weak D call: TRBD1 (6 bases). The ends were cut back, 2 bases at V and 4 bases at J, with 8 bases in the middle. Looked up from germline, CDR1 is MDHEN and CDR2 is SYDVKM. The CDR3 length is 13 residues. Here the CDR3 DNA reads TGTGCCAGCAGTTTACTACAGGGCACTGAAGCTTTCTTT. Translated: CASSLLQGTEAFF.

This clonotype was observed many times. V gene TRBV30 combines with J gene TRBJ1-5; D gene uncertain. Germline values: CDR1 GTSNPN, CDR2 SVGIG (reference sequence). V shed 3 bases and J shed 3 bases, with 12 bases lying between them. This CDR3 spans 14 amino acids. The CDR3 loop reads CAWRPGKHNQPQHF. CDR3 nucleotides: TGTGCCTGGAGGCCGGGAAAACACAATCAGCCCCAGCATTTT.

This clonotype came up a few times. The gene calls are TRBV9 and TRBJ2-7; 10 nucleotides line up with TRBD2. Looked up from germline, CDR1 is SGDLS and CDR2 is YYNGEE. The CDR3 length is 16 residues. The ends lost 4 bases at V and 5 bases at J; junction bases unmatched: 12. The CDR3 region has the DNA TGTGCCAGCAGCCCCCAAGCGGGAGGGCCGATGGACGAGCAGTACTTC. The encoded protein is CASSPQAGGPMDEQYF.

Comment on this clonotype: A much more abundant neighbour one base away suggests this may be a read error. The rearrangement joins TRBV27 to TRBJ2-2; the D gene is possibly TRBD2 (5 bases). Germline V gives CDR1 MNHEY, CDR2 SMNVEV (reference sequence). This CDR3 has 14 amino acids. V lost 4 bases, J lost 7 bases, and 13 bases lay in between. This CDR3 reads CASSYYGEHGELFF. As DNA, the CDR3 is TGTGCCAGCAGTTACTACGGGGAACACGGGGAGCTGTTTTTT.

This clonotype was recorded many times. CDR3 in amino acids: CASSLVNNQPQHF. The CDR3 DNA reads TGTGCCAGCAGCTTAGTTAACAATCAGCCCCAGCATTTT. The genes are TRBV7-2 and TRBJ1-5; D is undetermined. Per germline, CDR1 SGHTA and CDR2 FQGNSA. This CDR3 contains 13 residues. Trimming took off 1 base at V and 3 bases at J, with 4 bases between the two ends.

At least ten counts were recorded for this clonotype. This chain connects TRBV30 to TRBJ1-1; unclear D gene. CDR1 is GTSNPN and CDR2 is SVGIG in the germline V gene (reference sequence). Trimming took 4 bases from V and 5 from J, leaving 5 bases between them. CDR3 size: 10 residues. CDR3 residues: CAWTETEAFF. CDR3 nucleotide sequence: TGTGCCTGGACCGAGACTGAAGCTTTCTTT.

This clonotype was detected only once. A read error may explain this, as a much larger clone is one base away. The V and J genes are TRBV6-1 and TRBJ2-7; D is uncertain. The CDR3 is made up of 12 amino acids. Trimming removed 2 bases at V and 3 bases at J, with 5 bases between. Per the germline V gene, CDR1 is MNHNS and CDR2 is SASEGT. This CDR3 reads CASSEHGYEQYF. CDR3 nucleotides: TGTGCCAGCAGTGAACATGGCTACGAGCAGTACTTC.

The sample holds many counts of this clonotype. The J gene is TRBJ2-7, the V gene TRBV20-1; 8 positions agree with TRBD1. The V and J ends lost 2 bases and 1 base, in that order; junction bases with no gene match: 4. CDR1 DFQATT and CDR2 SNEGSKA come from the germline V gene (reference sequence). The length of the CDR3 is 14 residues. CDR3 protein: CSARRTGWSYEQYF. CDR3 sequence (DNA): TGCAGTGCTAGAAGGACAGGGTGGTCCTACGAGCAGTACTTC.

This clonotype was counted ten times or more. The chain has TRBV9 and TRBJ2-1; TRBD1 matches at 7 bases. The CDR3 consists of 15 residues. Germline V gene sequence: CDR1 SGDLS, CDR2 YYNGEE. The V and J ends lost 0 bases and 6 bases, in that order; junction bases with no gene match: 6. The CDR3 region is CASSVGQGPGNEQFF. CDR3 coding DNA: TGTGCCAGCAGCGTAGGACAGGGACCGGGCAATGAGCAGTTCTTC.

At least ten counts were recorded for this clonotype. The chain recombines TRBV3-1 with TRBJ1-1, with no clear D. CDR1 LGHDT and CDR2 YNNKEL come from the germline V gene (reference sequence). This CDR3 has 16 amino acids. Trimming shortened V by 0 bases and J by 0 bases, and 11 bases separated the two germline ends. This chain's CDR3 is CASSQESAPMNTEAFF. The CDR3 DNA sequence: TGTGCCAGCAGCCAAGAGTCAGCGCCCATGAACACTGAAGCTTTCTTT.